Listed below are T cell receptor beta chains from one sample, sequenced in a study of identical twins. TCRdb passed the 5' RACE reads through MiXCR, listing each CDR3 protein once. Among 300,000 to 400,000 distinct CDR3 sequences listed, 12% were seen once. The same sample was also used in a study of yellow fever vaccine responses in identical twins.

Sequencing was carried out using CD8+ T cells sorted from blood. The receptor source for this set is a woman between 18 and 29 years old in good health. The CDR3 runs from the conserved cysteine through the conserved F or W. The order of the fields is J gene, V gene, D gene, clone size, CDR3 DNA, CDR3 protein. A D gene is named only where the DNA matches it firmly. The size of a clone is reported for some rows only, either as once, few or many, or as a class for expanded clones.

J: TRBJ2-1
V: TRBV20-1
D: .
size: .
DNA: TGCTGTGCTAGTCATCGACCAAACCCAATAACAAACTACAATGAGCAGTTCTTC
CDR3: CCASHRPNPITNYNEQFF

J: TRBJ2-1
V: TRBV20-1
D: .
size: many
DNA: TGCAGTGCTAGCCTCGACTGGGGTCATGAGCAGTTCTTC
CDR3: CSASLDWGHEQFF

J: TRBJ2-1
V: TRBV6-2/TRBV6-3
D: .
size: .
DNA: TGTGCCAGCAGTTACAGCTTTGAGCAGTTCTTC
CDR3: CASSYSFEQFF

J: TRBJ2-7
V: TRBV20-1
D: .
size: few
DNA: TGCAGTGCTAAAGAGGTAGGGGCCTACGAGCAGTACTTC
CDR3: CSAKEVGAYEQYF

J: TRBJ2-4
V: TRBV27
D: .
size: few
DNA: TGTGCCAGCAGTTTATCTTTTGGGGCCAAAAACATTCAGTACTTC
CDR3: CASSLSFGAKNIQYF

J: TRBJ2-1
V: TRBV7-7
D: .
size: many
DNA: TGTGCCAGCAGCCGCACCCCCAGGGGCGGCTCCTACAATGAGCAGTTCTTC
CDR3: CASSRTPRGGSYNEQFF

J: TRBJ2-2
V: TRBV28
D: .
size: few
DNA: TGTGCCAGCAGTTTAAGGCAGGCCACCGGGGAGCTGTTTTTT
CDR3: CASSLRQATGELFF

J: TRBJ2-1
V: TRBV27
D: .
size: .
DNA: TGTGCCAGCAGTTTATGGCAGGGTGTGAGCAATGAGCAGTTCTTC
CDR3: CASSLWQGVSNEQFF

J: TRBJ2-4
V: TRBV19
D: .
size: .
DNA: TGTGCCAGTAGTATAGGACCCGGGGCCAAAAACATTCAGTACTTC
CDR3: CASSIGPGAKNIQYF

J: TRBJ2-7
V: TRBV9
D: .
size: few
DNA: TGTGCCAGCAGCGTAGGCGAGGACGAGCAGTACTTC
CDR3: CASSVGEDEQYF

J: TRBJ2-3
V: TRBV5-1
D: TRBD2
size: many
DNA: TGCGCCAGCAGCCTCTCCGCCGGACTAGCCATCACACATACGCAGTATTTT
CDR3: CASSLSAGLAITHTQYF

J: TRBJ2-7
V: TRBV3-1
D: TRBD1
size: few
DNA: TGTGCCAGCAGCCAAGAGGGGACAGGGACTCCCGAGCAGTACTTC
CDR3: CASSQEGTGTPEQYF